One sample yielded the 21 T cell receptor beta chains listed below, sequenced in a study of T cells in Graves' hyperthyroidism and ophthalmopathy. Amplification of TCR beta CDR3 regions was performed using RNA transcripts as template. RT-PCR in the first round (using the HTBI primer set) targeted the TCR CDR3. MiXCR, applied by TCRdb to the multiplex PCR reads, yields one record per CDR3 protein. Found here are approximately 370,000 distinct CDR3 sequences, about 15% of them singletons; the top ten hold approximately 30%. The material sequenced was blood. These receptors all come from a woman aged 25 to 45 with Graves' hyperthyroidism.

This clonotype was seen many times. The chain carries TRBV2 and TRBJ2-1, with unresolved D. CDR3 length equals 15 residues. CDR1 is SNHLY and CDR2 is FYNNEI in the germline V gene. The V and J ends lost 2 bases and 6 bases respectively, with 14 bases between them. The CDR3: CASSEMGLPSNEQFF. The CDR3 nucleotides are TGTGCCAGCAGTGAAATGGGTCTCCCCTCCAATGAGCAGTTCTTC. The entire variable domain, with the rest obtained from reference TRBV2 and TRBJ2-1, is as follows: EPEVTQTPSHQVTQMGQEVILRCVPISNHLYFYWYRQILGQKVEFLVSFYNNEISEKSEIFDDQFSVERPDGSNFTLKIRSTKLEDSAMYFCASSEMGLPSNEQFFGPGTRLTVL.

This clonotype was recorded many times. The chain uses TRBV28 and TRBJ2-5; 12 bases line up with TRBD2. The CDR3 consists of 17 residues. Trimming removed 4 bases from V and 5 bases from J; junction bases left unmatched: 11. Germline V gene sequence: CDR1 MDHEN, CDR2 SYDVKM. CDR3 residues: CASSYPLAGGPLETQYF. CDR3 DNA sequence: TGTGCCAGCAGTTATCCGCTAGCGGGAGGGCCGTTGGAGACCCAGTACTTC. The full variable domain, in which reference TRBV28 and TRBJ2-5 provide the parts outside the CDR3, is DVKVTQSSRYLVKRTGEKVFLECVQDMDHENMFWYRQDPGLGLRLIYFSYDVKMKEKGDIPEGYSVSREKKERFSLILESASTNQTSMYLCASSYPLAGGPLETQYFGPGTRLLVL.

The chain couples TRBV5-1 to TRBJ1-1; D unclear. The ends were cut back, 5 bases at V and 5 bases at J, with 16 bases in the middle. The CDR3 is 14 residues long. The germline CDR1 and CDR2 sequences are SGHRS and YFSETQ. In DNA, the CDR3 is TGCGCCAGCAGTCCAATCCCCACTAGGACTGAAGCTTTCTTT. Its translation is CASSPIPTRTEAFF.

In its sample, this clonotype was seen many times. The chain is built from TRBV6-6 and TRBJ2-3; 13 nucleotides agree with TRBD2. The CDR3 consists of 18 residues. Unmatched junction bases numbered 10, after V lost 0 bases and J lost 7 bases. The germline V gene has CDR1 MNHNY and CDR2 SVGAGI (reference sequence). In DNA, the CDR3 is TGTGCCAGCAGTTACTCGTCCCCACTAGCGGGAGGGCCGAATACGCAGTATTTT. Translating gives CASSYSSPLAGGPNTQYF.

CDR3 coding DNA: TGCAGCGTCGACAGGGGGCGTAACGAGCAGTACTTC. Amino acids: CSVDRGRNEQYF. The rearrangement links TRBV29-1 to TRBJ2-7; 10 bases match TRBD1. There are 12 residues in the CDR3. Germline CDR1 is SQVTM and CDR2 is ANQGSEA. Germline trimming cut 6 bases from V and 5 bases from J; bases unmatched to any gene: 4.

The table lists this clonotype with many counts. The chain carries TRBV28 and TRBJ2-5; D might be TRBD1 (6 bases). The CDR3 contains 12 residues. In germline, CDR1 is MDHEN, CDR2 SYDVKM. The V end was cut by 10 bases, the J end by 2 bases, with 11 bases between. The CDR3 sequence is CAIRQGQETQYF. The CDR3 DNA follows: TGTGCCATCAGGCAGGGGCAAGAGACCCAGTACTTC.

A few counts support this clonotype. The chain couples TRBV9 to TRBJ2-1; 7 positions match TRBD2. Trimming at V came to 4 bases and at J to 12 bases, leaving 7 bases not matched to a gene. CDR3 length: 12 residues. Per the germline V gene, CDR1 is SGDLS and CDR2 is YYNGEE. The CDR3, as DNA: TGTGCCAGCAGCCCCCGGGGGGTTGGGCAGTTCTTC. This sequence encodes CASSPRGVGQFF. The full variable domain, completed using reference TRBV9 and TRBJ2-1, is DSGVTQTPKHLITATGQRVTLRCSPRSGDLSVYWYQQSLDQGLQFLIQYYNGEERAKGNILERFSAQQFPDLHSELNLSSLELGDSALYFCASSPRGVGQFFGPGTRLTVL.

This clonotype was observed many times. The V call is TRBV28, the J call TRBJ1-6, with D tentatively TRBD1 (6 bases). The CDR3 extends over 14 amino acids. The germline V and J ends were trimmed by 2 bases and 9 bases, with 11 bases remaining between them. Germline CDR1 reads MDHEN; CDR2 reads SYDVKM. CDR3 sequence reads: CASSLRQAGSPLHF. CDR3 DNA sequence: TGTGCCAGCAGTTTAAGACAGGCGGGTTCACCCCTCCACTTT.

This clonotype was observed many times. The V and J genes are TRBV27 and TRBJ2-7, with TRBD1 identical over 10 bases. The CDR3 is 15 residues long. The germline CDR1 and CDR2 sequences are MNHEY and SMNVEV (reference sequence). J lost 4 bases, V lost 3 bases, and 6 bases had no gene match. CDR3 protein: CASSLHRDRGYEQYF. CDR3 coding DNA: TGTGCCAGCAGTTTGCACCGGGACAGGGGATACGAGCAGTACTTC.

This chain joins TRBV20-1 and TRBJ1-5; TRBD1 aligns across 8 bases. The CDR3 covers 15 residues. In germline, CDR1 is DFQATT, CDR2 SNEGSKA (reference sequence). After removal of 8 bases from V and 4 bases from J, the junction contained 13 bases not matched to a gene. The CDR3 loop reads CSFEPRTGQNQPQHF. The CDR3 DNA sequence: TGCAGTTTTGAACCCAGGACAGGGCAAAATCAGCCCCAGCATTTT.

CDR3 nucleotide sequence: TGCAGCGTTGCCCCCGGACAGACTAAAGAGACCCAGTACTTC. This codes for CSVAPGQTKETQYF. The chain couples TRBV29-1 to TRBJ2-5, with D possibly TRBD1 on 6 matching bases. The CDR3 is 14 amino acids. The germline V gene has CDR1 SQVTM and CDR2 ANQGSEA. Trimming shortened V by 4 bases and J by 3 bases, and 15 bases separated the two germline ends.

There are many counts of this clonotype. The J gene is TRBJ2-7, the V gene TRBV28; TRBD2 agrees at 11 bases. J lost 3 bases, V lost 2 bases, and 12 bases had no gene match. CDR3 length: 18 residues. Germline V gene data show CDR1 as MDHEN and CDR2 as SYDVKM. The CDR3 DNA reads as TGTGCCAGCAGTTTAACCGACCTCCTAGCGGGGGGAAACTACGAGCAGTACTTC. Protein: CASSLTDLLAGGNYEQYF.

This clonotype has ten or more counts. The CDR3 DNA follows: TGTGCCAGCAGCCGAAGGGGGGAAACCCAGTACTTC. This codes for CASSRRGETQYF. V is TRBV13 and J is TRBJ2-5; D assignment may be TRBD1 or TRBD2 (6 bases each). The V and J ends lost 5 bases and 8 bases respectively, with 12 bases between them. Germline V CDR1 and CDR2: PRHDT, FYEKMQ (reference sequence). This CDR3 is built from 12 residues.

This clonotype was recorded at least ten times. The CDR3 DNA follows: TGTGCCAGCAGTTTTGGCTCCTATAATTCACCCCTCCACTTT. It yields the protein CASSFGSYNSPLHF. The chain employs TRBV28 and TRBJ1-6; D call uncertain. The CDR3 has 14 amino acids. Trimming cost V 3 bases and J 0 bases, with 3 bases left between them. Germline CDR1 reads MDHEN; CDR2 reads SYDVKM.

This clonotype was seen many times. The rearrangement joins TRBV11-2 to TRBJ2-3, with TRBD2 matching 7 bases. The CDR3 contains 15 residues. Germline loops: CDR1 SGHAT, CDR2 FQNNGV. The V gene end was trimmed by 1 base and the J gene end by 3 bases; junction bases not matched to a gene: 4. The CDR3 reads CASSLVMRETDTQYF. The CDR3 DNA is TGTGCCAGCAGCTTAGTTATGCGGGAGACAGATACGCAGTATTTT.

The chain couples TRBV29-1 to TRBJ2-7, with D perhaps TRBD1 or TRBD2 (5 bases each). Trimming pared 7 bases from V and 0 bases from J, leaving 13 bases between. CDR1 is SQVTM and CDR2 is ANQGSEA in the germline V gene. The CDR3 runs 13 residues. The CDR3 protein is CSGGMGSSYEQYF. CDR3 DNA sequence: TGCAGCGGGGGGATGGGGAGCTCCTACGAGCAGTACTTC.

The table lists this clonotype with many counts. The gene calls are TRBV27 and TRBJ2-7; 8 bases agree with TRBD1. After removal of 6 bases from V and 5 bases from J, the junction contained 6 bases not matched to a gene. Germline CDR1 and CDR2: MNHEY and SMNVEV (reference sequence). The CDR3 contains 13 residues. CDR3 coding DNA: TGTGCCAGCAGATGGACAGGGTCCCACGAGCAGTACTTC. This sequence encodes CASRWTGSHEQYF.

This clonotype has more than one count but fewer than ten. This chain uses TRBV20-1 with TRBJ2-6, with unresolved D. Germline loops: CDR1 DFQATT, CDR2 SNEGSKA (reference sequence). The CDR3 covers 15 residues. The V end was cut by 2 bases, the J end by 1 base, with 9 bases between. CDR3 in amino acids: CSARLGGSGANVLTF. Here the CDR3 DNA reads TGCAGTGCTAGACTCGGTGGGTCTGGGGCCAACGTCCTGACTTTC.

This clonotype occurred a few times. The rearrangement joins TRBV5-6 to TRBJ1-6; D not resolved. Trimming cost V 3 bases and J 7 bases, with 11 bases left between them. The germline CDR1 and CDR2 sequences are SGHDT and YYEEEE. The CDR3 is made up of 14 amino acids. In DNA form, the CDR3 reads TGTGCCAGCAGCTCGCCGGGATCCAATTCACCCCTCCACTTT. It is translated as CASSSPGSNSPLHF.

This clonotype was counted between two and nine times. This chain connects TRBV7-3 to TRBJ1-1, with TRBD1 identical over 10 bases. Germline values: CDR1 SGHTA, CDR2 FQGTGA. The CDR3 spans 13 residues. With V trimmed by 5 bases and J by 8 bases, 5 bases remained unmatched. The CDR3 region is CASSPTGGLEAFF. CDR3 coding DNA: TGTGCCAGCAGCCCGACAGGGGGCCTGGAAGCTTTCTTT.

This clonotype was seen at least ten times. The chain is built from TRBV10-3 and TRBJ1-5, with a tentative D call TRBD1 (6 bases). V was pared by 4 bases and J by 6 bases, with 10 bases between. CDR3 size: 13 residues. Germline-derived CDR1 and CDR2 are ENHRY and SYGVKD. The CDR3 DNA reads TGTGCCATCAGTGTGGGCAGGGGTCAGCCCCAGCATTTT. Its protein is CAISVGRGQPQHF.